One sample yielded the 25 T cell receptor beta chains listed below, sequenced in a study of OX40 agonist ivuxolimab in advanced cancers. TCRdb keeps only in-frame clones here, not all; method: immunoSEQ multiplex PCR. This table holds over 55,000 clones, roughly 86% found once. Here the sequenced sample was CD4+ or CD8+ T cells sorted from blood, taken in a trial of the OX40 agonist ivuxolimab. The receptors derive from an adult with an advanced solid tumor such as melanoma, head and neck, liver or kidney cancer.

This clone appeared a few times. V gene TRBV7-9 combines with J gene TRBJ2-1; possible D gene TRBD2, 6 bases. CDR3 size: 14 residues. V lost 4 bases and J 7 bases, leaving 14 bases between the germline ends. Germline values: CDR1 SEHNR, CDR2 FQNEAQ (reference sequence). The DNA of the CDR3 is TGTGCCAGCAGCTGGGAGGCTCAGGTGAATGAGCAGTTCTTC. Protein: CASSWEAQVNEQFF.

J is TRBJ2-1 and V is TRBV28, with D maybe TRBD2 (5 bases). CDR3 length: 16 residues. Germline CDR1 MDHEN, CDR2 SYDVKM. Trimming took off 7 bases at V and 0 bases at J, with 16 bases between the two ends. The CDR3 loop reads CASNWIAQSSYNEQFF. The CDR3 DNA reads as TGTGCCAGCAATTGGATAGCGCAAAGCTCCTACAATGAGCAGTTCTTC.

The V and J genes are TRBV21-1 and TRBJ1-1; TRBD1 is the table's D call, not checked against the DNA. TRBV21-1 is assigned pseudogene status. The CDR3 consists of 14 residues. The CDR3 is CASSTGTVNTEAFF. In DNA, the CDR3 is TGTGCCAGCAGCACCGGGACAGTGAACACTGAAGCTTTCTTT.

The V call is TRBV19, the J call TRBJ2-7; D ambiguous. The CDR3 extends over 15 amino acids. Germline CDR1 LNHDA, CDR2 SQIVND (reference sequence). V lost 1 base and J 2 bases, leaving 12 bases between the germline ends. CDR3 protein: CASSIGVGGAYEQYF. CDR3 sequence (DNA): TGTGCCAGTAGTATAGGGGTCGGTGGCGCCTACGAGCAGTACTTC.

The gene calls are TRBV11-3 and TRBJ1-3, with D unresolved. The CDR3 is 16 residues long. V was trimmed by 4 bases and J by 5 bases, leaving 18 bases between them. Looked up from germline, CDR1 is SGHNT and CDR2 is YENEEA. For the CDR3, the DNA is TGTGCCAGCAGCTGCTTAATAGGGCGGCGTCGAAACACCATATATTTT. Residues: CASSCLIGRRRNTIYF. The full variable domain, rest sourced from reference TRBV11-3 and TRBJ1-3, is EAGVVQSPRYKIIEKKQPVAFWCNPISGHNTLYWYLQNLGQGPELLIRYENEEAVDDSQLPKDRFSAERLKGVDSTLKIQPAELGDSAVYLCASSCLIGRRRNTIYFGEGSWLTVV.

By proportion, this clone is medium-sized. The chain employs TRBV28 and TRBJ1-2; 7 bases match TRBD1. The CDR3 length is 19 residues. Germline V lookup: CDR1 MDHEN, CDR2 SYDVKM. V shed 6 bases, J shed 3 bases, and the junction held 22 bases outside the gene matches. This chain's CDR3 is CASSHASRTGPGGDYGYTF. DNA of the CDR3: TGTGCCAGCAGCCACGCGTCCCGGACAGGCCCTGGAGGCGACTATGGCTACACCTTC.

This chain links TRBV29-1 with TRBJ1-2, with a possible D match to TRBD1 (5 bases). The CDR3 extends over 12 amino acids. Trimming pared 7 bases from V and 4 bases from J, leaving 13 bases between. Germline V CDR1 and CDR2: SQVTM, ANQGSEA. The DNA of the CDR3 is TGCAGCGCCTCCGGGGCCCTCTATGGCTACACCTTC. This encodes CSASGALYGYTF.

This rearrangement joins TRBV28 to TRBJ1-5, with D tentatively TRBD1 (6 bases). This CDR3 region has 13 residues. V gave up 6 bases and J gave up 5 bases, with 11 bases separating them. CDR1 MDHEN and CDR2 SYDVKM come from the germline V gene. CDR3 bases: TGTGCCAGCAGCTCGACAGGCGATCAGCCCCAGCATTTT. Translation gives CASSSTGDQPQHF.

CDR3 in amino acids: CASSLGGLSNEQFF. The CDR3 coding sequence is TGTGCCAGCAGCTTAGGGGGACTGAGCAATGAGCAGTTCTTC. V is TRBV7-9 and J is TRBJ2-1; a possible D gene is TRBD2 (6 bases). This CDR3 region has 14 residues. Germline V gene sequence: CDR1 SEHNR, CDR2 FQNEAQ (reference sequence). The germline V and J ends were trimmed by 1 base and 6 bases, with 10 bases remaining between them.

The CDR3 loop is CASSLRGSGGNTEAFF. The CDR3 DNA reads as TGTGCCAGCAGCTTAAGAGGTTCCGGCGGTAACACTGAAGCTTTCTTT. The J gene is TRBJ1-1, the V gene TRBV11-1, with unresolved D. V lost 2 bases, J lost 2 bases, and 15 bases lay in between. The CDR3 is 16 amino acids. Germline V gene sequence: CDR1 SGHAT, CDR2 FQDESV (reference sequence).

The chain has TRBV5-1 and TRBJ2-3; a possible D gene is TRBD2 (6 bases). CDR1 and CDR2 from the germline V gene are SGHRS and YFSETQ. The CDR3 has 16 amino acids. Trimming stripped 4 bases from V and 2 bases from J, with 17 bases between. Here the CDR3 reads CASSIAGRGPTDTQYF. CDR3 sequence (DNA): TGCGCCAGCAGCATCGCGGGGCGGGGCCCCACAGATACGCAGTATTTT.

This chain connects TRBV9 to TRBJ2-2; unclear D gene. CDR1 is SGDLS, CDR2 YYNGEE, per germline. This CDR3 contains 16 residues. Trimming removed 3 bases from V and 2 bases from J, with 14 bases in between. The CDR3 region has the DNA TGTGCCAGCAGCGGACGGACGCCAGCCAACACCGGGGAGCTGTTTTTT. Translating gives CASSGRTPANTGELFF.

The V and J genes are TRBV11-3 and TRBJ2-3; 9 bases fit TRBD2. V dropped 4 bases and J dropped 1; count of bases not matched to a gene: 6. The CDR3 loop spans 16 amino acids. From germline, CDR1 is SGHNT and CDR2 YENEEA. The CDR3 is CASSSRTSAGTDTQYF. The CDR3 DNA reads TGTGCCAGCAGCTCTCGGACTAGCGCGGGCACAGATACGCAGTATTTT.

This chain uses TRBV2 with TRBJ2-7; D not resolved. There are 13 residues in the CDR3. V was clipped by 5 bases and J by 1 base, with 9 bases between them. Germline CDR1 reads SNHLY; CDR2 reads FYNNEI. The CDR3, as DNA: TGTGCCAGCAGTAGTTCACAATCCTACGAGCAGTACTTC. Translating gives CASSSSQSYEQYF.

The chain couples TRBV27 to TRBJ2-1, with 10 positions matching TRBD2. With 4 bases clipped from V and 6 bases from J, the junction kept 6 bases outside the gene matches. Per the germline V gene, CDR1 is MNHEY and CDR2 is SMNVEV (reference sequence). The CDR3 runs to 15 residues. As DNA, the CDR3 is TGTGCCAGCAGTTCAGGAGCGGGGGGGGCCAATGAGCAGTTCTTC. Its protein is CASSSGAGGANEQFF.

V gene TRBV4-2 combines with J gene TRBJ2-7, with a weak D call TRBD2 (6 bases). Trimming removed 0 bases at V and 2 bases at J, with 8 bases between. The CDR3 is made up of 14 amino acids. The V gene's germline CDR1 is LGHNA and CDR2 YNFKEQ. This CDR3 is CASSQEAGTYEQYV. The CDR3 DNA sequence: TGTGCCAGCAGCCAAGAGGCGGGAACCTACGAGCAGTACGTC.

The CDR3 loop reads CASSYSYRDSYNEQFF. The CDR3 bases are TGTGCCAGCAGTTACTCCTACAGGGACTCCTACAATGAGCAGTTCTTC. The rearrangement uses TRBV6-5 and TRBJ2-1, with D perhaps TRBD1 (6 bases). Deletions cut 0 bases from V and 0 bases from J, with 9 bases between. The V gene's germline CDR1 is MNHEY and CDR2 SVGAGI. This CDR3 is 16 amino acids long.

The V and J genes are TRBV5-1 and TRBJ2-7, with D perhaps matching TRBD1 (6 bases). The V end was cut by 4 bases, the J end by 2 bases, with 16 bases between. CDR1 and CDR2 from the germline V gene are SGHRS and YFSETQ. The CDR3 has 15 residues. CDR3: CASSPRDTYPYEQYV. The DNA of the CDR3 is TGCGCCAGCAGCCCCCGGGACACCTATCCCTACGAGCAGTACGTC.

V and J are TRBV6-5 and TRBJ2-5; the D is unclear. Between the trimmed V and J ends, which lost 2 bases and 4 bases, there was a span of 11 bases. This CDR3 is 14 amino acids long. Germline V gives CDR1 MNHEY, CDR2 SVGAGI. The CDR3 reads CASSYGRGSETQYF. The DNA of the CDR3 is TGTGCCAGCAGTTACGGGCGTGGGTCAGAGACCCAGTACTTC.

This clone was observed a handful of times. The gene calls are TRBV2 and TRBJ1-1; 7 bases are shared with TRBD1. V was clipped by 8 bases and J by 1 base; unmatched bases: 1. The CDR3 has 12 amino acids. Germline-derived CDR1 and CDR2 are SNHLY and FYNNEI. CDR3 loop: CASRQGNTEAFF. In nucleotides, the CDR3 is TGTGCCAGCCGACAGGGGAACACTGAAGCTTTCTTT.

This chain joins TRBV4-2 and TRBJ2-5, with unresolved D. Per germline, CDR1 LGHNA and CDR2 YNFKEQ. V lost 4 bases to trimming and J lost 5 bases, with 14 bases between them. This CDR3 comprises 14 residues. The CDR3 spells CASSPQYLEETQYF. The CDR3 region has the DNA TGTGCCAGCAGCCCTCAGTATCTAGAGGAGACCCAGTACTTC.

The V call is TRBV28, the J call TRBJ1-4, with 10 bases aligning to TRBD1. This CDR3 spans 21 amino acids. V gave up 3 bases and J gave up 0 bases; unmatched junction bases: 16. The V gene's germline CDR1 is MDHEN and CDR2 SYDVKM. The CDR3 region is CASSLGRVPGQGTATNEKLFF. The CDR3 DNA reads as TGTGCCAGCAGTTTGGGCCGGGTCCCGGGACAGGGGACAGCAACTAATGAAAAACTGTTTTTT.

J is TRBJ2-5 and V is TRBV7-2, with a weak D call TRBD1 (5 bases). The CDR3 runs 13 residues. Germline V lookup: CDR1 SGHTA, CDR2 FQGNSA. V was clipped by 5 bases and J by 3 bases, with 10 bases between them. CDR3 sequence: CASSPRQKETQYF. The DNA for the CDR3 is TGTGCCAGCAGCCCTAGACAGAAAGAGACCCAGTACTTC.

J is TRBJ2-5 and V is TRBV5-4; D not resolved. Germline V CDR1 and CDR2: SGHNT, YYREEE (reference sequence). V shed 4 bases and J shed 4 bases, with 8 bases lying between them. The CDR3 consists of 12 residues. The CDR3 bases are TGTGCCAGCAGCAACGGTGGAGAGACCCAGTACTTC. Protein sequence: CASSNGGETQYF.

The rearrangement joins TRBV28 to TRBJ2-7; the D is unclear. The CDR3 contains 14 residues. Germline CDR1 MDHEN, CDR2 SYDVKM. Trimming shortened V by 6 bases and J by 5 bases, and 17 bases separated the two germline ends. The CDR3: CASRFSQWGDEQYV. In DNA form, the CDR3 reads TGTGCCAGCAGATTCTCTCAGTGGGGTGACGAGCAGTACGTC.